The 14 T cell receptor beta chains below were found in one sample sequenced in a study of regulatory T cells in long-lasting Graves disease. HTBI primers from iRepertoire and Arm-PCR of CDR3 regions yielded the TCR beta libraries. A single record per CDR3 protein comes from TCRdb applying MiXCR to the multiplex PCR reads. The sample contains fewer than 550,000 distinct CDR3 sequences, about a fifth of which appear only once. The time point here: persistent/refractory GD, antithyroid drugs over 5 years with positive TRAb. After RNA was extracted from PBMCs, the TCR library was made from it. The sample in question was peripheral blood mononuclear cells (PBMCs), obtained when the disease was refractory, from a patient treated with antithyroid drugs. The receptors shown here come from a female donor with Graves disease.

Many counts were recorded for this clonotype. CDR3 loop: CASRTLAGEGSGELFF. CDR3 nucleotides: TGTGCCAGCAGGACTTTAGCGGGAGAGGGTTCCGGGGAGCTGTTTTTT. The chain uses TRBV6-1 and TRBJ2-2; 9 bases fit TRBD2. The CDR3 sequence is 16 residues long. V lost 6 bases, J lost 6 bases, and 11 bases stayed unmatched. CDR1 and CDR2 (germline): MNHNS, SASEGT.

This clonotype has just a few counts. The chain has TRBV9 and TRBJ2-7; D perhaps matches TRBD2 (5 bases). The V gene lost 0 bases and the J gene lost 0 bases, with 13 bases spanning the gap. The CDR3 has 16 residues. The germline V gene encodes CDR1 SGDLS and CDR2 YYNGEE. CDR3 nucleotide sequence: TGTGCCAGCAGCGTAGGGCTAGCCGATAGCTCCTACGAGCAGTACTTC. Translation: CASSVGLADSSYEQYF. The variable domain in full, with the rest retrieved from reference TRBV9 and TRBJ2-7, is DSGVTQTPKHLITATGQRVTLRCSPRSGDLSVYWYQQSLDQGLQFLIQYYNGEERAKGNILERFSAQQFPDLHSELNLSSLELGDSALYFCASSVGLADSSYEQYFGPGTRLTVT.

At least ten counts were recorded for this clonotype. V usage is TRBV10-3 and J usage is TRBJ2-5, with 7 bases fitting TRBD1. The V and J ends lost 4 bases and 2 bases, in that order; junction bases with no gene match: 7. CDR1 and CDR2 from the germline V gene are ENHRY and SYGVKD. The CDR3 sequence is 15 residues long. The CDR3 DNA follows: TGTGCCATCAGTGTGAGATGGGGACAGCAAGAGACCCAGTACTTC. As protein: CAISVRWGQQETQYF.

In regard to this clonotype: Being one base from a much bigger clone, this may be a read error. The V gene is TRBV11-2, the J gene TRBJ2-7; possible D gene TRBD1, 7 bases. The germline gives CDR1 SGHAT, CDR2 FQNNGV. V was clipped by 5 bases and J by 0 bases, with 17 bases between them. The CDR3 extends over 16 amino acids. CDR3 loop: CASSKSGGLGSYEQYF. The DNA for the CDR3 is TGTGCCAGCAGCAAGTCAGGGGGGTTGGGCTCCTACGAGCAGTACTTC. Variable domain in full (rest from reference TRBV11-2 and TRBJ2-7): EAGVAQSPRYKIIEKRQSVAFWCNPISGHATLYWYQQILGQGPKLLIQFQNNGVVDDSQLPKDRFSAERLKGVDSTLKIQPAKLEDSAVYLCASSKSGGLGSYEQYFGPGTRLTVT.

This clonotype was recorded many times. The chain employs TRBV3-1 and TRBJ1-1, with a tentative D call TRBD1 (5 bases). The germline gives CDR1 LGHDT, CDR2 YNNKEL (reference sequence). The V end was cut by 0 bases, the J end by 4 bases, with 12 bases between. There are 15 residues in the CDR3. The CDR3 DNA follows: TGTGCCAGCAGCCAAGATGGGGCCCTGGGCACTGAAGCTTTCTTT. Its translation is CASSQDGALGTEAFF.

This clonotype was seen more than once but under ten times. The chain carries TRBV28 and TRBJ2-6, with no clear D. The CDR3 spans 14 residues. With 7 bases removed from V and 4 bases from J, the gap between germline ends came to 11 bases. CDR1 and CDR2 from the germline V gene are MDHEN and SYDVKM. CDR3 bases: TGTGCCAGCATTTCCGGCTCAGGGGCCAACGTCCTGACTTTC. Translation: CASISGSGANVLTF.

In its sample, this clonotype was seen a few times. The J gene is TRBJ2-5, the V gene TRBV6-5, with 8 bases aligning to TRBD1. CDR3 length: 14 amino acids. V lost 2 bases, J lost 5 bases, and 4 bases stayed unmatched. Germline V gene data show CDR1 as MNHEY and CDR2 as SVGAGI. The chain's CDR3 is CASSYQGAGETQYF. The CDR3 DNA follows: TGTGCCAGCAGTTACCAGGGGGCAGGGGAGACCCAGTACTTC.

V and J are TRBV19 and TRBJ2-7; tentative D call: TRBD1 (6 bases). The V end lost 3 bases, the J end lost 4 bases, and 16 bases lay between the germline ends. This CDR3 is built from 15 residues. Germline lookup yields CDR1 LNHDA and CDR2 SQIVND (reference sequence). The CDR3 bases are TGTGCCAGTAGTATGCAGGGGCACGCAGGGTACGAGCAGTACTTC. Translated: CASSMQGHAGYEQYF.

This clonotype was seen ten or more times. The genes are TRBV28 and TRBJ2-5; maybe TRBD1 (5 bases). V lost 3 bases and J lost 0, with 17 bases in between. This CDR3 has 17 amino acids. Germline loops: CDR1 MDHEN, CDR2 SYDVKM. CDR3 protein: CASSFIARQYNQETQYF. CDR3 bases: TGTGCCAGCAGTTTTATAGCCCGACAGTACAACCAAGAGACCCAGTACTTC.

This chain links TRBV11-1 with TRBJ2-7, with TRBD1 identical over 8 bases. V lost 4 bases and J lost 6; bases outside the gene matches: 8. This CDR3 region has 14 residues. Looked up from germline, CDR1 is SGHAT and CDR2 is FQDESV (reference sequence). In DNA, the CDR3 is TGTGCCAGCAGCTACCGGACAGGGAAGTCCGAGCAGTACTTC. Translating it yields CASSYRTGKSEQYF.

In its sample, this clonotype was seen a few times. The chain carries TRBV7-9 and TRBJ2-2; 8 bases map to TRBD2. With 8 bases clipped from V and 0 bases from J, the junction kept 8 bases outside the gene matches. This CDR3 comprises 16 residues. CDR1 and CDR2 from the germline V gene are SEHNR and FQNEAQ (reference sequence). As DNA, the CDR3 is TGTGCCAGCCCCCCACCGGGACTAGCGAACACCGGGGAGCTGTTTTTT. It translates to CASPPPGLANTGELFF. Combining the CDR3 with reference TRBV7-9 and TRBJ2-2 gives the whole variable domain DTGVSQNPRHKITKRGQNVTFRCDPISEHNRLYWYRQTLGQGPEFLTYFQNEAQLEKSRLLSDRFSAERPKGSFSTLEIQRTEQGDSAMYLCASPPPGLANTGELFFGEGSRLTVL.

The CDR3 coding sequence is TGTGCCAGCGGCGACGGGCTCAGCACAGATACGCAGTATTTT. As protein: CASGDGLSTDTQYF. The chain has TRBV27 and TRBJ2-3; D uncertain. The germline V and J ends were trimmed by 8 bases and 0 bases, with 12 bases remaining between them. Per germline, CDR1 MNHEY and CDR2 SMNVEV (reference sequence). The CDR3 consists of 14 residues.

This clonotype was seen a few times. V usage is TRBV10-3 and J usage is TRBJ2-6; 8 bases fit TRBD1. Germline CDR1 is ENHRY and CDR2 is SYGVKD. This CDR3 has 15 amino acids. J lost 2 bases, V lost 6 bases, and 3 bases had no gene match. The CDR3 bases are TGTGCCATCAGGCAGGGGGCGGCTGGGGCCAACGTCCTGACTTTC. This codes for CAIRQGAAGANVLTF.

V is TRBV27 and J is TRBJ2-3; 9 nucleotides align to TRBD2. The trim removed 0 bases at V and 3 bases at J, leaving 4 bases unmatched. The CDR3 has 16 amino acids. Germline V lookup: CDR1 MNHEY, CDR2 SMNVEV (reference sequence). For the CDR3, the DNA is TGTGCCAGCAGTTTATCGGCTAGCGGGGAAACAGATACGCAGTATTTT. This codes for CASSLSASGETDTQYF.